This T cell receptor (beta chain) comes out of a study of blood T cell repertoires in COVID-19. Overall study context: Samples came from the United States, Italy and Spain, spanning acute and convalescent COVID-19. PBMCs, B-cell-depleted T cells, or T cells were the source of the cDNA or gDNA that made up the material.

CDR3 length equals 13 residues. Trimming took off 3 bases at V and 4 bases at J, with 8 bases between the two ends. The V gene's germline CDR1 is MDHEN and CDR2 SYDVKM. Original data processing: Estimation of nucleated cell counts was performed using reference gene primer amplification. Generated by immunoSEQ multiplex PCR, the TCRdb table keeps only in-frame clones and is missing some. V and J calls and clone size come straight from that table; D and trimming were deduced from the DNA. This table holds some 180,000 clones, 82% found once. Assignment of participants to cohorts was predicated upon participant-reported clinical history.

This TCR was sampled from a woman aged 60-75 years with acute COVID-19. The sample taken for sequencing was PBMCs or T cells enriched from blood (not recorded which). The chain couples TRBV28 to TRBJ2-3; D is ambiguous. CDR3: CASSFNSPDTQYF. The CDR3 nucleotides read TGTGCCAGCAGTTTTAACTCTCCAGATACGCAGTATTTT.